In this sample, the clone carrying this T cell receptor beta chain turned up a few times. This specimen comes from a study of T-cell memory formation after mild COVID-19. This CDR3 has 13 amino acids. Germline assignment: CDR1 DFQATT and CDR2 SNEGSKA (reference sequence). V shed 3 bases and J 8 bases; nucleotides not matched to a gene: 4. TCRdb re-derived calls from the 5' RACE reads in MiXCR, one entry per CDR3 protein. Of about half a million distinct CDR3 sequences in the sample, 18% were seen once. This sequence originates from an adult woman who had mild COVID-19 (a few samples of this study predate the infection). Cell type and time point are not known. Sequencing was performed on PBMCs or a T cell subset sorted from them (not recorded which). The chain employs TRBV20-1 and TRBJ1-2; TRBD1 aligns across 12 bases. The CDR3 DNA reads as TGCAGTGCTAGGGCCGGGACAGGGGGCGGCTACACCTTC. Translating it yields CSARAGTGGGYTF.